This record covers a single T cell receptor (beta chain). The V gene lost 3 bases and the J gene lost 9 bases, with 12 bases spanning the gap. Germline lookup yields CDR1 KGHSH and CDR2 LQKENI. The CDR3 runs to 13 residues. The table came from immunoSEQ multiplex PCR; TCRdb's copy has only in-frame clones and leaves some out. The data contain around 380,000 clones, 75% to 90% of them singletons. The source of the sample is a study of Ad26.COV2.S vaccination and SARS-CoV-2 variants. Treatment noted: 15 to 20 received Ad26.COV2.S at low or high dose, single or two shots; 5 received placebo; per-sample allocation not given. The samples were gathered on day 63 after the first injection of vaccine or placebo.

The sample here was peripheral blood, taken in a trial of Ad26.COV2.S vaccine versus placebo. The receptor comes from a person aged 18 to 59 who received the Ad26.COV2.S COVID-19 vaccine or a placebo. The rearrangement links TRBV18 to TRBJ2-1; D remains ambiguous. The CDR3 DNA reads TGTGCCAGCTCACCTCAGCCGGGCCCTGAGCAGTTCTTC. Its protein is CASSPQPGPEQFF.